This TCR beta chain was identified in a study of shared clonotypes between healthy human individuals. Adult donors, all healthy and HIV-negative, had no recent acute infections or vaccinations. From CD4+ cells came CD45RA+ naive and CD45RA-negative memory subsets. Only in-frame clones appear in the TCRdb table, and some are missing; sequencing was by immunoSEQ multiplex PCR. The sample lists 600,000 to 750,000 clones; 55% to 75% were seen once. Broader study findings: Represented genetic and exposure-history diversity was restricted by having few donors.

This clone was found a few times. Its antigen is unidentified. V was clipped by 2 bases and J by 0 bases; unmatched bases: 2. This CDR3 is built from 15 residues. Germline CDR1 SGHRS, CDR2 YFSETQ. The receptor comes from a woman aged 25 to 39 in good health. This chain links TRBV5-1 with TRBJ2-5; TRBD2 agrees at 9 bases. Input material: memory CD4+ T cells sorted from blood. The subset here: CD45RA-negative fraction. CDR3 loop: CASSLAGGHQETQYF. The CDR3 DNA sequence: TGCGCCAGCAGCTTAGCGGGAGGACACCAAGAGACCCAGTACTTC.